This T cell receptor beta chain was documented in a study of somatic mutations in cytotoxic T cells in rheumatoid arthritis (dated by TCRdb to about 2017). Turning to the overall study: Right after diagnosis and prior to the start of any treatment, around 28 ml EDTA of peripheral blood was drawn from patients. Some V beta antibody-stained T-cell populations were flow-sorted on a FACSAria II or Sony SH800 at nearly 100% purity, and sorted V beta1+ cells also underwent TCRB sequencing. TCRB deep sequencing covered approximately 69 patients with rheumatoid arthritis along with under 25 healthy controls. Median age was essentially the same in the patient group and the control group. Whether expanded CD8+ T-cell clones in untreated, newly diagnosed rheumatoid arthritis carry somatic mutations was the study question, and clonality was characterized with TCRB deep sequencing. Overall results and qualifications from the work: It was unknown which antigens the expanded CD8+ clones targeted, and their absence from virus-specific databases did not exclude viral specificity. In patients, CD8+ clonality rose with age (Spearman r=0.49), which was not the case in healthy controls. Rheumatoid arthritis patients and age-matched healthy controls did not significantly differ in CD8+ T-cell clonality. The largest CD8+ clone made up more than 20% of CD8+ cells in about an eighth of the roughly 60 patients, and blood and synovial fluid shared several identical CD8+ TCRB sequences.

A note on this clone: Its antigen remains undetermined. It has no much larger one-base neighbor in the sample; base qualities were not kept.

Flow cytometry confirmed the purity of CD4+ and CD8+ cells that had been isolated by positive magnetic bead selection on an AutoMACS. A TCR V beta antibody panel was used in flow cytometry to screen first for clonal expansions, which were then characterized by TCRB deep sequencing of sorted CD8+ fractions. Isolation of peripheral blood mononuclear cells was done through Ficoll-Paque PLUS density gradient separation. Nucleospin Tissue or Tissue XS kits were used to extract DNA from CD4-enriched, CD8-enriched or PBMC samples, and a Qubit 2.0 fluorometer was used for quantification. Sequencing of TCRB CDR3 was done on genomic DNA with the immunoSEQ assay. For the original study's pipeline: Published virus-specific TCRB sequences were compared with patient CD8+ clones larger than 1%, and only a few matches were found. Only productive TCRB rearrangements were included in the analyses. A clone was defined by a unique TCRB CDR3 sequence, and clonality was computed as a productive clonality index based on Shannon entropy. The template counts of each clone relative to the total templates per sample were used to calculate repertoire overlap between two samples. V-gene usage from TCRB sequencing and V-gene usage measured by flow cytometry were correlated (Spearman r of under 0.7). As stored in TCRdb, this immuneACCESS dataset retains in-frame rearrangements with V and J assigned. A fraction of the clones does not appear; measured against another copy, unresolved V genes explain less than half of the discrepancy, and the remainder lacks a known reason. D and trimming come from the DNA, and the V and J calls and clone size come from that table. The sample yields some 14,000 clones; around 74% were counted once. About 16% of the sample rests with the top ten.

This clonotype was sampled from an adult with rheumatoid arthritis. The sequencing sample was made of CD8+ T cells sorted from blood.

The bases are TGTGCCAGCAGTTTATCCTCTCCTACTAACACTTATGGCTACACCTTC. Translated, it gives CASSLSSPTNTYGYTF. The chain is assembled from TRBV27 and TRBJ1-2; the D segment cannot be called with confidence. V and J lose 0 bases and 5 bases, and a span of 16 bases separates them. Per the germline V gene (reference sequence), MNHEY is the CDR1 and SMNVEV is the CDR2. The CDR3 has 16 amino acids, counting the end cysteine and phenylalanine. Only CDR3 DNA remains: 48 bases, in frame from the first base.